The rows below give T cell receptor beta chains drawn from one sample of a study of cytomegalovirus exposure and HLA in healthy donors. The repertoire was sequenced with immunoSEQ multiplex PCR; TCRdb's copy has only in-frame clones and lacks some. Among 130,000 to 150,000 clones listed, around 75% were seen once. The sample comprised PBMCs. These receptor sequences come from a woman aged 25 to 39 in good health and CMV-seronegative. Both conserved end residues are part of each CDR3. Fields, in order: V gene, CDR3 length, clone size, D gene, J gene, CDR3 protein, CDR3 DNA. The D gene is left open where the match is weak. Clone size, where shown, is once, few, many, or a class for clones that have expanded.

TRBV2	15	NA	TRBD1	TRBJ1-4	CASSMTGTGVEKLFF	TGTGCCAGCAGCATGACCGGGACAGGGGTTGAAAAACTGTTTTTT
TRBV2	12	NA	NA	TRBJ1-5	CASSVQRQPQHF	TGTGCCAGCTCTGTCCAGCGTCAGCCCCAGCATTTT
TRBV9	16	NA	TRBD1	TRBJ2-5	CASSLGWDREKETQYF	TGTGCCAGCAGCTTGGGTTGGGACAGGGAGAAAGAGACCCAGTACTTC
TRBV14	21	NA	NA	TRBJ1-5	CASSQATTNQAYFGSNQPQHF	TGTGCCAGCAGCCAAGCAACCACTAACCAAGCCTATTTCGGTAGCAATCAGCCCCAGCATTTT
TRBV5-6	13	NA	NA	TRBJ2-7	CASSVPFSYEQYF	TGTGCCAGCAGCGTCCCGTTTTCCTACGAGCAGTACTTC
TRBV4-1	16	few	NA	TRBJ1-2	CASSQEKERFTDGYTF	TGCGCCAGCAGCCAAGAGAAAGAGCGTTTTACGGATGGCTACACCTTC
TRBV5-1	16	NA	TRBD1	TRBJ1-3	CASSGGQGASGNTIYF	TGCGCCAGCAGCGGGGGACAGGGGGCGTCTGGAAACACCATATATTTT
TRBV19	15	NA	TRBD2	TRBJ2-1	CASSRGTSGKNEQFF	TGTGCCAGTAGTAGGGGGACTAGCGGGAAAAATGAGCAGTTCTTC
TRBV11-2	13	NA	NA	TRBJ2-6	CASSFSGANVLTF	TGTGCCAGCAGCTTCTCCGGGGCCAACGTCCTGACTTTC
TRBV2	14	NA	NA	TRBJ2-1	CASSRTSGYNEQFF	TGTGCCAGCAGTCGGACGAGCGGGTACAATGAGCAGTTCTTC
TRBV2	16	few	TRBD2	TRBJ2-1	CASSETSGGVSNEQFF	TGTGCCAGCAGTGAAACTAGCGGGGGGGTCTCCAATGAGCAGTTCTTC
TRBV6-5	15	few	NA	TRBJ2-3	CASSYQASYTDTQYF	TGTGCCAGCAGTTATCAGGCTTCCTACACAGATACGCAGTATTTT
TRBV19	12	NA	NA	TRBJ1-1	CASFRQAGEAFF	TGTGCCAGTTTCCGACAGGCGGGCGAAGCTTTCTTT